This T cell receptor (beta chain) originates from a study of post-analysis software for immune sequencing data. Study summary: There were relapsing-remitting, secondary progressive and progressive-relapsing multiple sclerosis among the disease courses included.

This CDR3 comprises 15 residues. CDR1 SNHLY and CDR2 FYNNEI come from the germline V gene. A remark on this clonotype: Its target is unknown.

General study findings and limits: Comparison of patients with controls showed five TRBV segments more frequent in patients, TRBV5-6, TRBV5-1 and TRBV20-1 among them. Multiple sclerosis patients showed significantly lower normalized Chao1 diversity than controls did.

TCR beta libraries were prepared from cDNA with unique molecular identifiers. Via MiXCR, TCRdb re-called the PCR reads, giving one row per CDR3 protein. The sample carries roughly 400,000 distinct CDR3 sequences, 30% to 40% recorded once. This sequence joins TRBV2 and TRBJ2-7; 8 nucleotides match TRBD1. Matching the DNA end better, TRBJ2-5 makes the J call doubtful. The sequence derives from a girl aged 2 to 10 with multiple sclerosis. The sample consisted of blood. The CDR3 DNA follows: TGTGCCAGCAAACGGACAGGGTTGGACCGGGAGACCCAGTACTTC. Translating it yields CASKRTGLDRETQYF.